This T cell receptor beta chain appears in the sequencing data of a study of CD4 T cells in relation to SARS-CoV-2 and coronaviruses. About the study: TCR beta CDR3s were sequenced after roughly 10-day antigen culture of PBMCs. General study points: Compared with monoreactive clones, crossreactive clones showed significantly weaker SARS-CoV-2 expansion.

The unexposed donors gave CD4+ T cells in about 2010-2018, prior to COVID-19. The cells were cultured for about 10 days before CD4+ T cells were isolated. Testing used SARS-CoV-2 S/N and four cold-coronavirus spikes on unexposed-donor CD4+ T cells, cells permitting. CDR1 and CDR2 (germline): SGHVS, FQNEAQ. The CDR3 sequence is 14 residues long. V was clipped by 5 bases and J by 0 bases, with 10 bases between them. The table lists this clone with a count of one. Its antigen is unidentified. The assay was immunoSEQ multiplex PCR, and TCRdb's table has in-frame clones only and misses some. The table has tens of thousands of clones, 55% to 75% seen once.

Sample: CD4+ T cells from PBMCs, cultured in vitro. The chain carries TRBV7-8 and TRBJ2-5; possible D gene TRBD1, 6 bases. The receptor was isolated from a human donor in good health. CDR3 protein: CASSLGTNQETQYF. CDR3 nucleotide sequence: TGTGCCAGCAGCCTCGGGACAAACCAAGAGACCCAGTACTTC. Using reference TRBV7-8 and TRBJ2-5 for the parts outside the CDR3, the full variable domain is GAGVSQSPRYKVAKRGQDVALRCDPISGHVSLFWYQQALGQGPEFLTYFQNEAQLDKSGLPSDRFFAERPEGSVSTLKIQRTQQEDSAVYLCASSLGTNQETQYFGPGTRLLVL.